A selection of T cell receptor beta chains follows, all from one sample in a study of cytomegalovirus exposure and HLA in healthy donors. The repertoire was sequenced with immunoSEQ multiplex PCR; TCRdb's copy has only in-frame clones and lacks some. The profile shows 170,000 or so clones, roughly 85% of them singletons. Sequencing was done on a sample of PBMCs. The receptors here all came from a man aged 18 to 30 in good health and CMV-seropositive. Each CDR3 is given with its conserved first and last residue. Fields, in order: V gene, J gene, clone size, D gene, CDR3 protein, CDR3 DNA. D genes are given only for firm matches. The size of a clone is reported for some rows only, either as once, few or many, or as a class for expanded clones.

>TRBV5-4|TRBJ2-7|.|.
CASSFEGREQYF
TGTGCCAGCAGCTTTGAGGGAAGGGAGCAGTACTTC
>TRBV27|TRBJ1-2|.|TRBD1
CARYTLPGQGPNYGYTF
TGTGCCCGCTACACCCTACCGGGACAGGGCCCTAACTATGGCTACACCTTC
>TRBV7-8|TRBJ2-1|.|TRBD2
CASSLGTSGGSEQFF
TGTGCCAGCAGCTTAGGTACTAGCGGGGGGAGTGAGCAGTTCTTC
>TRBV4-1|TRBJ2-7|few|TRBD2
CASSQGAGAYEQYF
TGCGCCAGCAGCCAAGGAGCGGGGGCCTACGAGCAGTACTTC
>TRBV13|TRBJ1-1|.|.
CASSLDGRNTEAFF
TGTGCCAGCAGCTTAGATGGGAGAAACACTGAAGCTTTCTTT
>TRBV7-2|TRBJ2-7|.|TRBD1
CASSTGQGSEQYF
TGTGCCAGCAGCACGGGACAGGGGAGCGAGCAGTACTTC
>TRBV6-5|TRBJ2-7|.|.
CASRSQRSYEQYF
TGTGCCAGCAGGTCACAGAGATCCTACGAGCAGTACTTC
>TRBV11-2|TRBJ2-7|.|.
CASGPSYEQYF
TGTGCCAGCGGCCCGTCCTACGAGCAGTACTTC
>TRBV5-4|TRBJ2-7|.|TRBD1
CASSFTGGSYEQYF
TGTGCCAGCAGTTTTACAGGGGGTTCCTACGAGCAGTACTTC
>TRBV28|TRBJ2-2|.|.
CASSFMANTGELFF
TGTGCCAGCAGTTTTATGGCCAACACCGGGGAGCTGTTTTTT
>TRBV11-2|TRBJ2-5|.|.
CASSLGGGGAETQYF
TGTGCCAGCAGCTTAGGAGGAGGGGGCGCGGAGACCCAGTACTTC
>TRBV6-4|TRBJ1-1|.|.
CASSRTEGTEAFF
TGTGCCAGCAGCAGGACAGAGGGCACTGAAGCTTTCTTT
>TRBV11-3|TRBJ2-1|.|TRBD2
CASSLVGPSGNDEQFF
TGTGCCAGCAGCTTAGTTGGCCCTAGCGGGAACGATGAGCAGTTCTTC
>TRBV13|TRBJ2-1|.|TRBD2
CASSSTSARLAGSYNEQFF
TGTGCCAGCAGCTCCACGTCTGCAAGACTAGCGGGATCCTACAATGAGCAGTTCTTC
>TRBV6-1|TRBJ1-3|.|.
CASNPSSGNTIYF
TGTGCCAGCAATCCCAGCTCTGGAAACACCATATATTTT
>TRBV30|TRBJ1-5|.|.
CAWSGQGHGPQHF
TGTGCCTGGAGTGGCCAGGGTCACGGGCCCCAGCATTTT
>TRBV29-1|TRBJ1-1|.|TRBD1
CSVEYSGQSTEAFF
TGCAGCGTCGAATATTCGGGACAGTCAACTGAAGCTTTCTTT
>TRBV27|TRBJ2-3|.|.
CASSRTGIADTQYF
TGTGCCAGCAGCCGAACAGGGATTGCAGATACGCAGTATTTT
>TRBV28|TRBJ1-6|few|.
CASSWDYRNVRYSPLHF
TGTGCCAGCAGTTGGGACTATCGAAACGTTAGGTATTCACCCCTCCACTTT
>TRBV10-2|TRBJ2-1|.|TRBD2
CASSNHPGLAGGNEQFF
TGCGCCAGCAGCAACCATCCGGGACTAGCGGGAGGGAATGAGCAGTTCTTC
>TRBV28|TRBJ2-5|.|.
CASSLPESETQYF
TGTGCCAGCAGTTTACCGGAGAGCGAGACCCAGTACTTC
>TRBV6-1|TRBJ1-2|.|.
CASRDARRNGYTF
TGTGCCAGCAGGGACGCAAGGAGGAATGGCTACACCTTC
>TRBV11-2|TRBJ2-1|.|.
CASSLNGALDEQFF
TGTGCCAGCAGCTTAAATGGGGCATTAGATGAGCAGTTCTTC
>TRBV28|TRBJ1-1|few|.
CASSGVNTEAFF
TGTGCCAGCTCAGGGGTGAACACTGAAGCTTTCTTT
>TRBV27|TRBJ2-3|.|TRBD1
CASSLGGPGTGGIDTQYF
TGTGCCAGCAGTTTGGGGGGGCCCGGGACAGGGGGCATAGATACGCAGTATTTT
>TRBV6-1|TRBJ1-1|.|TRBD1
CASRETGANTEAFF
TGTGCCAGCAGGGAGACAGGGGCGAACACTGAAGCTTTCTTT
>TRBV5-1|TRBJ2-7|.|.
CASSLEPGSYEQYF
TGCGCCAGCAGCTTGGAACCGGGCTCCTACGAGCAGTACTTC
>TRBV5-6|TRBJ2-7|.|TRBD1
CASLRTGQESSYEQYF
TGTGCCAGCCTCCGGACTGGACAGGAGAGCTCCTACGAGCAGTACTTC
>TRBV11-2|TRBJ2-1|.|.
CASSLGVARGNEQFF
TGTGCCAGCAGCTTAGGAGTAGCTCGGGGGAATGAGCAGTTCTTC
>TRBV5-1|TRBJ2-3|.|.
CASSLGGTTDTQYF
TGCGCCAGCAGCTTGGGCGGGACCACAGATACGCAGTATTTT
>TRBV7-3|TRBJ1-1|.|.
CASSLTGDTEAFF
TGTGCCAGCAGCTTAACAGGGGACACTGAAGCTTTCTTT
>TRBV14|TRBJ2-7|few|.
CASSQKYTEQYF
TGTGCCAGCAGCCAAAAGTACACCGAGCAGTACTTC
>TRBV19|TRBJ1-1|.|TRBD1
CASSPFLTGTMNTEAFF
TGTGCCAGTAGCCCGTTCTTGACAGGGACCATGAACACTGAAGCTTTCTTT
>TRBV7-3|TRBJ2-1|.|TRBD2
CASSFGTSEYNEQFF
TGTGCCAGCAGCTTCGGGACTAGCGAATACAATGAGCAGTTCTTC
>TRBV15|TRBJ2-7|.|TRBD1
CATSRGGQGASYEQYF
TGTGCCACCAGCAGAGGCGGACAGGGGGCAAGCTACGAGCAGTACTTC
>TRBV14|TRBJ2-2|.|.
CASSHSQDSYTGELFF
TGTGCCAGCAGCCACTCGCAGGACTCATACACCGGGGAGCTGTTTTTT
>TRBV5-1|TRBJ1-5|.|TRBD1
CASSLGTGKNQPQHF
TGCGCCAGCAGCTTGGGGACAGGGAAAAATCAGCCCCAGCATTTT
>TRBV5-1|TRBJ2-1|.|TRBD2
CASSAGLAGGPGGEQFF
TGCGCCAGCAGCGCGGGACTAGCGGGAGGGCCGGGCGGTGAGCAGTTCTTC
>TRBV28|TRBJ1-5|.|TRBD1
CASSLDRVNQPQHF
TGTGCCAGCAGTCTTGACAGGGTCAATCAGCCCCAGCATTTT
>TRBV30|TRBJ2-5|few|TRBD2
CAWSNGGALAGRETQYF
TGTGCCTGGAGTAATGGAGGGGCACTAGCGGGACGGGAGACCCAGTACTTC
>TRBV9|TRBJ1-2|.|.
CASSSPGGGYGYTF
TGTGCCAGCAGTTCTCCGGGGGGCGGCTATGGCTACACCTTC
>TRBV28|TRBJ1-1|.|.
CASSPRAVNTEAFF
TGTGCCAGCAGTCCCAGGGCGGTAAACACTGAAGCTTTCTTT